These T cell receptor beta chains were read from a single sample in a study of blood T cell repertoires in COVID-19. Libraries were prepared by immunoSEQ multiplex PCR; TCRdb keeps only in-frame clonotypes and omits some of them. The data show about 120,000 clones, 85% seen once. Sequencing was performed on peripheral blood. The receptors here all came from a human donor in a cohort sampled during active COVID-19. The CDR3 runs from the conserved cysteine through the conserved F or W. The D gene is left open where the match is weak. Clone size appears in some rows only: once, few, many, or a class for an expanded clone.

j_call	clone_size	d_call	cdr3_length	v_call	cdr3_nt	cdr3_aa
TRBJ1-2	few	.	14	TRBV6-2/TRBV6-3	TGTGCCAGCAGTTACCGAGAAGGAGGCTATGGCTACACCTTC	CASSYREGGYGYTF
TRBJ1-6	.	.	16	TRBV25-1	TGTGCCAGCAGTGAATGGACAGCTAAGTATGATTCACCCCTCCACTTT	CASSEWTAKYDSPLHF
TRBJ1-3	.	TRBD1	14	TRBV2	TGTGCCAGCAGTGCCCAGGGGGCTGGAAACACCATATATTTT	CASSAQGAGNTIYF
TRBJ2-2	.	TRBD2	15	TRBV4-2	TGTGCCAGCAGCCAGCAGACTAGCGGAATCGGGGAGCTGTTTTTT	CASSQQTSGIGELFF
TRBJ2-7	.	.	14	TRBV9	TGTGCCAGCAGCGTAGGAGGGTCGGGAGCCGAGCAGTACTTC	CASSVGGSGAEQYF
TRBJ2-3	.	TRBD2	16	TRBV6-5	TGTGCCAGCAGTTTTCGACTAGCGGGGGGGACAGATACGCAGTATTTT	CASSFRLAGGTDTQYF
TRBJ2-1	.	TRBD2	16	TRBV30	TGTGCCTGGGGGACTAGCGGGGGGATACCATACAATGAGCAGTTCTTC	CAWGTSGGIPYNEQFF
TRBJ2-7	once	TRBD1	14	TRBV4-3	TGCGCCAGCAGCCCGACAGGGCCCTCCTACGAGCAGTACTTC	CASSPTGPSYEQYF
TRBJ1-2	few	.	13	TRBV5-6	TGTGCCAGCAGCCGTGGGTCAGGGGCTGGCTACACCTTC	CASSRGSGAGYTF
TRBJ1-3	.	TRBD1	14	TRBV6-5	TGTGCCAGCAGTTCCAGGGGGCTGGGAAACACCATATATTTT	CASSSRGLGNTIYF
TRBJ2-2	once	.	18	TRBV6-2/TRBV6-3	TGTGCCAGCAGTTACTCGCTCACAGGAAGGGGGAACACCGGGGAGCTGTTTTTT	CASSYSLTGRGNTGELFF
TRBJ1-5	.	.	14	TRBV29-1	TGCAGCGTTCAGTTTCAGGGGTCCGATCAGCCCCAGCATTTT	CSVQFQGSDQPQHF
TRBJ2-3	few	TRBD2	16	TRBV15	TGTGCCACCAGCAGAGGGGGTAGCGGGGGCGCAGATACGCAGTATTTT	CATSRGGSGGADTQYF
TRBJ2-7	.	.	17	TRBV28	TGTGCCAGCAGTCCCCCGGGCAGGGGGGTTATCGTGGGGGAGCAGTACTTC	CASSPPGRGVIVGEQYF
TRBJ2-7	once	.	14	TRBV14	TGTGCCAGCAGCCAAGCTACAGGGAACTACGAGCAGTACTTC	CASSQATGNYEQYF
TRBJ2-3	.	.	17	TRBV24-1	TGTGCCACCAGTGAGATATCCCCAGGGGCAGGGGCAGATACGCAGTATTTT	CATSEISPGAGADTQYF
TRBJ2-1	.	TRBD2	16	TRBV10-3	TGTGCCTCTACCCCCGGGGGGCGGGGGGGCTACAATGAGCAGTTCTTC	CASTPGGRGGYNEQFF
TRBJ1-2	.	TRBD1	14	TRBV19	TGTGCCAGTAGTACCAGGGGGCTTAACTATGGCTACACCTTC	CASSTRGLNYGYTF
TRBJ1-1	once	.	13	TRBV14	TGTGCCAGCAGCCCGAACAGGGTCACTGAAGCTTTCTTT	CASSPNRVTEAFF
TRBJ2-5	.	TRBD1	18	TRBV5-1	TGCGCCAGCAGCTTGCTCCCTCCTGCAGGGGGATGGCAAGAGACCCAGTACTTC	CASSLLPPAGGWQETQYF
TRBJ1-1	.	.	13	TRBV29-1	TGCAGCGTTGCCCAGGTCTCGTCCGCTGAAGCTTTCTTT	CSVAQVSSAEAFF
TRBJ2-6	.	TRBD1	21	TRBV19	TGTGCCAGTACCCCCTCCGGGACAGGGTTTTTCTCCCTCTCTGGGGCCAACGTCCTGACTTTC	CASTPSGTGFFSLSGANVLTF
TRBJ1-5	few	TRBD1	16	TRBV28	TGTGCCAGCACGGACAGGGGGAGGTTTGGCAATCAGCCCCAGCATTTT	CASTDRGRFGNQPQHF
TRBJ1-1	.	.	13	TRBV30	TGTGCCTGGAGTGGCGGGGGTACCACTGAAGCTTTCTTT	CAWSGGGTTEAFF
TRBJ1-1	.	.	13	TRBV18	TGTGCCAGCTCACCACGGGAGGGGACTGAAGCTTTCTTT	CASSPREGTEAFF
TRBJ2-1	.	TRBD2	16	TRBV4-3	TGCGCCAGCAGCCAAGACAGCGGGGGAGCCAACAATGAGCAGTTCTTC	CASSQDSGGANNEQFF
TRBJ2-2	.	TRBD1	17	TRBV19	TGTGCCAGTAGTTTCTCACAGGGGGCGCTTAACACCGGGGAGCTGTTTTTT	CASSFSQGALNTGELFF
TRBJ2-7	.	.	16	TRBV6-6	TGTGCCAGCAGTTACGATCAGGGCACAGCTTCGTACGAGCAGTACTTC	CASSYDQGTASYEQYF
TRBJ2-5	once	.	13	TRBV27	TGTGCCAGCAGTTTGAGGAGGGCTGAGACCCAGTACTTC	CASSLRRAETQYF
TRBJ1-6	few	TRBD1	15	TRBV6-5	TGTGCCAGCACAAGACAGGGGGGATCTAATTCACCCCTCCACTTT	CASTRQGGSNSPLHF
TRBJ1-5	.	.	17	TRBV6-2/TRBV6-3	TGTGCCAGCAGTGGCAGGCCCAGTCTTTATAGCAATCAGCCCCAGCATTTT	CASSGRPSLYSNQPQHF
TRBJ1-1	.	.	15	TRBV5-6	TGTGCCAGCAGTTTGAGTGGGCTCATGAACACTGAAGCTTTCTTT	CASSLSGLMNTEAFF
TRBJ1-5	once	.	15	TRBV28	TGTGCCAGCAGCCGACTGACAGTGGGCAATCAGCCCCAGCATTTT	CASSRLTVGNQPQHF
TRBJ2-2	.	.	16	TRBV7-3	TGTGCCAGCAGCTTACGGCGGGGGCAGAACACCGGGGAGCTGTTTTTT	CASSLRRGQNTGELFF
TRBJ2-7	.	.	14	TRBV5-1	TGCGCCAGCAGCTTGGGTGGACAGCAATACGAGCAGTACTTC	CASSLGGQQYEQYF
TRBJ2-4	.	.	14	TRBV6-5	TGTGCCAGCAGTCAGGGTCTAGCCAAAAACATTCAGTACTTC	CASSQGLAKNIQYF
TRBJ1-5	.	.	15	TRBV2	TGTGCCAGCAGTGGGAGTACTGCTAGCAATCAGCCCCAGCATTTT	CASSGSTASNQPQHF
TRBJ2-5	once	TRBD2	15	TRBV19	TGTGCCAGTAGTGAACGGGGGGGCTCGGGAGAGACCCAGTACTTC	CASSERGGSGETQYF
TRBJ2-7	few	.	11	TRBV29-1	TGCAGCGTTGGGGGGGCCTACGAGCAGTACTTC	CSVGGAYEQYF
TRBJ1-4	.	TRBD1	15	TRBV5-1	TGCGCCAGCAGCGCCAGGGGGCAGGGTAATGAAAAACTGTTTTTT	CASSARGQGNEKLFF
TRBJ2-1	few	.	16	TRBV15	TGTGCCACCAGCAGAGACGTTAGTGGGCTATACAATGAGCAGTTCTTC	CATSRDVSGLYNEQFF
TRBJ2-3	.	TRBD1	14	TRBV6-6	TGTGCCAGCAACTACGGACAGGCCACAGATACGCAGTATTTT	CASNYGQATDTQYF
TRBJ2-1	.	TRBD2	14	TRBV11-3	TGTGCCAGCAGCTCTCCGGGGGGGTACAATGAGCAGTTCTTC	CASSSPGGYNEQFF
TRBJ1-3	.	.	15	TRBV25-1	TGTGCCAGCAGTGATCTTTCTCTTCTCGGAAACACCATATATTTT	CASSDLSLLGNTIYF
TRBJ1-2	.	.	12	TRBV30	TGTGCCTGGAGTGTAACCAGGGATGGCTACACCTTC	CAWSVTRDGYTF
TRBJ2-3	.	TRBD2	16	TRBV3-1/TRBV3-2	TGTGCCAGCACCTCGTCCGGGGGGGCCGGGGGAGATACGCAGTATTTT	CASTSSGGAGGDTQYF
TRBJ1-2	.	.	12	TRBV30	TGTGCCTGGAACGGGGGGCTCCATGGCTACACCTTC	CAWNGGLHGYTF
TRBJ1-1	.	TRBD1	13	TRBV29-1	TGCAGCGTTGTAGCGACAGGGGCTGGGGAAGCTTTCTTT	CSVVATGAGEAFF
TRBJ1-2	.	TRBD1	14	TRBV12-5	TGTGCTAGTGGTTTGGCACAGACAGGGGTTGGCTACACCTTC	CASGLAQTGVGYTF
TRBJ1-4	.	.	13	TRBV12-3/TRBV12-4	TGTGCCAGCAGTTTAGGGTGGAGGGAAAAACTGTTTTTT	CASSLGWREKLFF
TRBJ2-7	once	.	15	TRBV4-2	TGTGCCAGCAGCCGATCCCCGGGACTCACCTACGAGCAGTACTTC	CASSRSPGLTYEQYF
TRBJ1-6	.	TRBD1	15	TRBV5-1	TGCGCCAGCAGCTTGGGAGGGACAGGGTCTTCACCCCTCCACTTT	CASSLGGTGSSPLHF
TRBJ2-3	.	.	12	TRBV29-1	TGCAGCGGGGTGGGCAGCACAGATACGCAGTATTTT	CSGVGSTDTQYF
TRBJ2-4	.	.	15	TRBV5-4	TGTGCCAGCAGCGAAGACTTACTAGCCAAAAACATTCAGTACTTC	CASSEDLLAKNIQYF
TRBJ2-3	.	.	13	TRBV10-1	TGCGCCAGCAAGGGTAGCGGCACAGATACGCAGTATTTT	CASKGSGTDTQYF
TRBJ2-7	.	.	15	TRBV10-3	TGTGCCATCAGTGACCCGGCAGGGGTGTCCTACGAGCAGTACTTC	CAISDPAGVSYEQYF
TRBJ1-5	.	.	14	TRBV30	TGTGCCTGGAGTCGGGGGTTTAGCAATCAGCCCCAGCATTTT	CAWSRGFSNQPQHF
TRBJ1-5	.	TRBD1	14	TRBV10-3	TGTGCCATCAGTGAGTCGACAGGGAACCAGCCCCAGCATTTT	CAISESTGNQPQHF
TRBJ2-2	.	.	12	TRBV6-5	TGTGCCCATAACCGGTACACCGGGGAGCTGTTTTTT	CAHNRYTGELFF